This T cell receptor (beta chain) was profiled in a study of cytomegalovirus exposure and HLA in healthy donors. Study-wide results and caveats: Sequencing had likely introduced a cluster of highly shared sequence variants as an artifact.

The CDR3 consists of 11 residues. CDR1 and CDR2 (germline): DFQATT, SNEGSKA (reference sequence). Concerning this clone itself: The antigen is undetermined. The junction shows a germline mismatch at one end, possibly a read error.

Use of 60 Vbeta and 13 Jbeta primers characterized the PCR. Original processing methods: A follow-up analysis tallied tens of millions of unique TCR beta chains, some 9.9 million shared. The data were produced by immunoSEQ multiplex PCR, yet TCRdb's version contains in-frame clones alone and is incomplete. The D gene and trimming were derived from the DNA, and the V and J assignments and clone size from that table. The sample includes hundreds of thousands of clones, 80% to 90% of them seen just once. Sequencing input: PBMCs. V and J are TRBV20-1 and TRBJ2-1, with 9 bases aligning to TRBD2. The TCR comes from a man under 40 in good health and CMV-seronegative. The CDR3, as DNA: TGCAGTGCTAGAGTCCTAGCGGGGACGATCTTC. This sequence encodes CSARVLAGTIF.